A selection of T cell receptor beta chains follows, all from one sample in a study of blood T cell repertoires in COVID-19. The protocol was immunoSEQ multiplex PCR, while the TCRdb copy is restricted to in-frame clones and leaves out a portion. The data contain approximately 210,000 clones, roughly 80% of them seen just once; the ten biggest clones take up approximately 5.4%. Sequencing was carried out using peripheral blood. These TCRs come from a human donor in a cohort sampled during active COVID-19. CDR3s include the opening cysteine and the closing phenylalanine or tryptophan. The D gene is left open where the match is weak. Clone size is shown for a subset of rows, as once, few, many or a class of expanded clone.

d_call: .
clone_size: .
v_call: TRBV30
j_call: TRBJ2-3
cdr3_aa: CAWTISDTQYF
cdr3_nt: TGTGCCTGGACTATATCCGATACGCAGTATTTT

d_call: TRBD2
clone_size: .
v_call: TRBV18
j_call: TRBJ2-4
cdr3_aa: CASSPQRKGLAALLGDIQYF
cdr3_nt: TGTGCCAGCTCACCTCAAAGGAAGGGACTAGCGGCACTGCTAGGGGACATTCAGTACTTC

d_call: TRBD2
clone_size: .
v_call: TRBV11-2
j_call: TRBJ2-2
cdr3_aa: CASSLEGPGLAGPTPGELFF
cdr3_nt: TGTGCCAGCAGCTTAGAGGGCCCGGGACTAGCGGGACCCACTCCCGGGGAGCTGTTTTTT

d_call: TRBD1
clone_size: once
v_call: TRBV28
j_call: TRBJ2-2
cdr3_aa: CASIAGGGTGELFF
cdr3_nt: TGTGCCAGCATCGCAGGGGGTGGTACCGGGGAGCTGTTTTTT

d_call: .
clone_size: once
v_call: TRBV3-1/TRBV3-2
j_call: TRBJ2-1
cdr3_aa: CASSQDLDNYNEQFF
cdr3_nt: TGTGCCAGCAGCCAAGATCTTGACAACTACAATGAGCAGTTCTTC

d_call: TRBD1
clone_size: few
v_call: TRBV3-1/TRBV3-2
j_call: TRBJ1-5
cdr3_aa: CASSRGQGYQPQHF
cdr3_nt: TGTGCCAGCAGCCGAGGACAGGGGTATCAGCCCCAGCATTTT

d_call: TRBD2
clone_size: once
v_call: TRBV7-3
j_call: TRBJ2-3
cdr3_aa: CASSLASGRTDTQYF
cdr3_nt: TGTGCCAGCAGCTTAGCTAGCGGGAGGACAGATACGCAGTATTTT

d_call: TRBD1
clone_size: .
v_call: TRBV7-8
j_call: TRBJ1-5
cdr3_aa: CASRRDRVGNQPQHF
cdr3_nt: TGTGCCAGCAGAAGGGACAGGGTCGGTAATCAGCCCCAGCATTTT

d_call: TRBD1
clone_size: .
v_call: TRBV30
j_call: TRBJ2-7
cdr3_aa: CAWRQTGAYEQYF
cdr3_nt: TGTGCCTGGAGACAGACAGGGGCCTACGAGCAGTACTTC

d_call: TRBD2
clone_size: .
v_call: TRBV7-9
j_call: TRBJ2-7
cdr3_aa: CASSLDRSTSGRTYEQYF
cdr3_nt: TGTGCCAGCAGCTTAGATAGGTCCACTAGCGGGAGGACGTACGAGCAGTACTTC

d_call: .
clone_size: .
v_call: TRBV10-3
j_call: TRBJ2-7
cdr3_aa: CAISLDRGSYEQYF
cdr3_nt: TGTGCCATCAGTCTCGACCGGGGGTCCTACGAGCAGTACTTC

d_call: TRBD2
clone_size: .
v_call: TRBV6-6
j_call: TRBJ2-1
cdr3_aa: CASTPSGRNNEQFF
cdr3_nt: TGTGCCAGCACCCCTAGCGGGAGAAACAATGAGCAGTTCTTC

d_call: .
clone_size: .
v_call: TRBV5-1
j_call: TRBJ1-1
cdr3_aa: CASSGSSANTEAFF
cdr3_nt: TGCGCCAGCAGCGGGAGTTCGGCGAACACTGAAGCTTTCTTT

d_call: TRBD1
clone_size: .
v_call: TRBV2
j_call: TRBJ2-5
cdr3_aa: CASRRQGARQETQYF
cdr3_nt: TGTGCCAGCAGGCGACAGGGGGCACGCCAAGAGACCCAGTACTTC

d_call: .
clone_size: .
v_call: TRBV5-6
j_call: TRBJ1-1
cdr3_aa: CAPIPGAFF
cdr3_nt: TGTGCCCCCATACCCGGAGCTTTCTTT

d_call: .
clone_size: .
v_call: TRBV5-4
j_call: TRBJ2-6
cdr3_aa: CASSLELDSILSGANVLTF
cdr3_nt: TGTGCCAGCAGCTTGGAGTTGGACAGCATCCTCTCTGGGGCCAACGTCCTGACTTTC

d_call: TRBD2
clone_size: few
v_call: TRBV5-1
j_call: TRBJ2-7
cdr3_aa: CASGGFGGSYEQYF
cdr3_nt: TGCGCCAGCGGGGGTTTTGGCGGGAGCTACGAGCAGTACTTC

d_call: TRBD1
clone_size: .
v_call: TRBV28
j_call: TRBJ1-2
cdr3_aa: CASSLRDSSGYTF
cdr3_nt: TGTGCCAGCAGCCTAAGGGACAGTTCAGGCTACACCTTC

d_call: .
clone_size: .
v_call: TRBV19
j_call: TRBJ2-7
cdr3_aa: CASMSSGTRRPYEQYF
cdr3_nt: TGTGCCAGTATGTCCAGCGGTACGAGGCGGCCGTACGAGCAGTACTTC

d_call: TRBD1
clone_size: .
v_call: TRBV9
j_call: TRBJ2-7
cdr3_aa: CASSAHRGSTYEQYF
cdr3_nt: TGTGCCAGCAGCGCCCACAGGGGCTCCACCTACGAGCAGTACTTC

d_call: TRBD2
clone_size: once
v_call: TRBV3-1/TRBV3-2
j_call: TRBJ2-1
cdr3_aa: CASTGGYNEQFF
cdr3_nt: TGTGCCAGCACCGGGGGGTACAATGAGCAGTTCTTC

d_call: .
clone_size: few
v_call: TRBV4-3
j_call: TRBJ1-2
cdr3_aa: CASSARDTFGYTF
cdr3_nt: TGCGCCAGCAGCGCCCGGGACACCTTTGGCTACACCTTC

d_call: TRBD1
clone_size: .
v_call: TRBV27
j_call: TRBJ2-5
cdr3_aa: CASSFPGTGTYF
cdr3_nt: TGTGCCAGCAGTTTCCCCGGGACAGGGACCTACTTC

d_call: .
clone_size: .
v_call: TRBV28
j_call: TRBJ1-4
cdr3_aa: CASRGGAVTTNEKLFF
cdr3_nt: TGTGCCAGTAGGGGGGGGGCAGTAACAACTAATGAAAAACTGTTTTTT

d_call: .
clone_size: .
v_call: TRBV7-8
j_call: TRBJ1-3
cdr3_aa: CASSTGQLSGNTIYF
cdr3_nt: TGTGCCAGCAGCACAGGACAGCTCTCTGGAAACACCATATATTTT

d_call: .
clone_size: .
v_call: TRBV4-3
j_call: TRBJ2-2
cdr3_aa: CASSQESEAGGELFF
cdr3_nt: TGCGCCAGCAGCCAAGAGTCCGAGGCGGGAGGGGAGCTGTTTTTT

d_call: TRBD2
clone_size: once
v_call: TRBV9
j_call: TRBJ2-7
cdr3_aa: CASSVGGGSIDEQYF
cdr3_nt: TGTGCCAGCAGCGTAGGAGGCGGGAGTATCGACGAGCAGTACTTC

d_call: TRBD2
clone_size: .
v_call: TRBV2
j_call: TRBJ2-5
cdr3_aa: CASLFRPGGGETQYF
cdr3_nt: TGTGCCAGCCTCTTTCGCCCGGGAGGTGGGGAGACCCAGTACTTC

d_call: TRBD2
clone_size: .
v_call: TRBV14
j_call: TRBJ2-1
cdr3_aa: CASDLGASGRNEQFF
cdr3_nt: TGTGCCAGCGACTTGGGGGCTAGCGGGAGAAATGAGCAGTTCTTC

d_call: .
clone_size: .
v_call: TRBV6-5
j_call: TRBJ2-3
cdr3_aa: CASTGRVADTQYF
cdr3_nt: TGTGCCAGCACCGGCAGGGTAGCAGATACGCAGTATTTT

d_call: .
clone_size: .
v_call: TRBV5-1
j_call: TRBJ2-6
cdr3_aa: CASSSEGSGANVLTF
cdr3_nt: TGCGCCAGCAGCTCAGAGGGCTCTGGGGCCAACGTCCTGACTTTC

d_call: TRBD1
clone_size: .
v_call: TRBV25-1
j_call: TRBJ1-1
cdr3_aa: CASRGQGGTEAFF
cdr3_nt: TGTGCCAGCAGGGGACAGGGAGGCACTGAAGCTTTCTTT

d_call: TRBD2
clone_size: once
v_call: TRBV5-1
j_call: TRBJ2-1
cdr3_aa: CASTVAGEYEQFF
cdr3_nt: TGCGCCAGCACAGTAGCGGGAGAATATGAGCAGTTCTTC

d_call: .
clone_size: .
v_call: TRBV3-1/TRBV3-2
j_call: TRBJ2-4
cdr3_aa: CASSHLRGGIAKNIQYF
cdr3_nt: TGTGCCAGCAGCCATCTGAGGGGCGGGATAGCCAAAAACATTCAGTACTTC

d_call: TRBD1
clone_size: .
v_call: TRBV28
j_call: TRBJ2-7
cdr3_aa: CASSVTGQGKSEQYF
cdr3_nt: TGTGCCAGCAGTGTAACCGGACAGGGGAAGAGCGAGCAGTACTTC

d_call: .
clone_size: .
v_call: TRBV6-2/TRBV6-3
j_call: TRBJ2-6
cdr3_aa: CASSSWHRGGFGANVLTF
cdr3_nt: TGTGCCAGCAGTTCCTGGCACAGGGGAGGTTTTGGGGCCAACGTCCTGACTTTC

d_call: .
clone_size: .
v_call: TRBV28
j_call: TRBJ1-5
cdr3_aa: CASSPGRRSNQPQHF
cdr3_nt: TGTGCCAGCAGCCCCGGGAGGAGAAGCAATCAGCCCCAGCATTTT

d_call: .
clone_size: once
v_call: TRBV19
j_call: TRBJ1-2
cdr3_aa: CASSINGAGSGGYTF
cdr3_nt: TGTGCCAGTAGTATAAACGGCGCAGGGTCAGGTGGCTACACCTTC

d_call: TRBD1
clone_size: .
v_call: TRBV20-1
j_call: TRBJ2-7
cdr3_aa: CSASLLTGQAYEQYF
cdr3_nt: TGCAGTGCTAGTCTTCTCACGGGACAGGCCTACGAGCAGTACTTC

d_call: .
clone_size: .
v_call: TRBV2
j_call: TRBJ1-2
cdr3_aa: CASSEGQRGGGGYTF
cdr3_nt: TGTGCCAGCAGTGAAGGCCAGAGAGGGGGGGGAGGCTACACCTTC

d_call: .
clone_size: .
v_call: TRBV3-1/TRBV3-2
j_call: TRBJ2-1
cdr3_aa: CASSLFSGYNEQFF
cdr3_nt: TGTGCCAGCAGCCTCTTCAGCGGCTACAATGAGCAGTTCTTC

d_call: TRBD1
clone_size: .
v_call: TRBV7-2
j_call: TRBJ1-4
cdr3_aa: CASSRDSNNEKLFF
cdr3_nt: TGTGCCAGCAGCAGGGACAGCAATAATGAAAAACTGTTTTTT

d_call: TRBD2
clone_size: once
v_call: TRBV7-2
j_call: TRBJ2-7
cdr3_aa: CASSLRVQSWTSSYEQYF
cdr3_nt: TGTGCCAGCAGCTTACGGGTACAGAGTTGGACTAGTTCCTACGAGCAGTACTTC

d_call: TRBD2
clone_size: .
v_call: TRBV6-2/TRBV6-3
j_call: TRBJ2-7
cdr3_aa: CASSYGTSGRLHEQYF
cdr3_nt: TGTGCCAGCAGTTACGGGACTAGCGGGAGGCTCCACGAGCAGTACTTC

d_call: TRBD1
clone_size: .
v_call: TRBV29-1
j_call: TRBJ2-7
cdr3_aa: CSVYPGQGRYEQYF
cdr3_nt: TGCAGCGTTTACCCGGGACAGGGGAGGTACGAGCAGTACTTC

d_call: .
clone_size: .
v_call: TRBV19
j_call: TRBJ2-7
cdr3_aa: CASSLILGHEQYF
cdr3_nt: TGTGCCAGTAGTCTGATTCTGGGCCACGAGCAGTACTTC

d_call: .
clone_size: .
v_call: TRBV19
j_call: TRBJ1-4
cdr3_aa: CASSIGTPGEKLFF
cdr3_nt: TGTGCCAGTAGTATCGGAACGCCGGGTGAAAAACTGTTTTTT

d_call: .
clone_size: few
v_call: TRBV9
j_call: TRBJ2-1
cdr3_aa: CASSVAGADNEQFF
cdr3_nt: TGTGCCAGCAGCGTAGCTGGAGCGGACAATGAGCAGTTCTTC

d_call: TRBD1
clone_size: .
v_call: TRBV7-9
j_call: TRBJ2-7
cdr3_aa: CASRHGTAYEQYF
cdr3_nt: TGTGCCAGCAGACATGGGACAGCCTACGAGCAGTACTTC

d_call: .
clone_size: once
v_call: TRBV5-1
j_call: TRBJ1-1
cdr3_aa: CASSLRAGKTEAFF
cdr3_nt: TGCGCCAGCAGCTTGAGGGCAGGGAAGACTGAAGCTTTCTTT

d_call: .
clone_size: .
v_call: TRBV11-3
j_call: TRBJ1-1
cdr3_aa: CASSSRTENTEAFF
cdr3_nt: TGTGCCAGCAGCTCCCGGACAGAAAACACTGAAGCTTTCTTT

d_call: TRBD1
clone_size: few
v_call: TRBV13
j_call: TRBJ2-2
cdr3_aa: CASSQGTGGFGELFF
cdr3_nt: TGTGCCAGCAGCCAGGGGACAGGGGGCTTCGGGGAGCTGTTTTTT

d_call: .
clone_size: .
v_call: TRBV3-1/TRBV3-2
j_call: TRBJ1-5
cdr3_aa: CASSLQTGSSNQPQHF
cdr3_nt: TGTGCCAGCAGCCTACAGACAGGCTCAAGCAATCAGCCCCAGCATTTT

d_call: TRBD2
clone_size: .
v_call: TRBV9
j_call: TRBJ2-7
cdr3_aa: CASSVGLASPYEQYF
cdr3_nt: TGTGCCAGCAGCGTAGGACTAGCCTCTCCCTACGAGCAGTACTTC

d_call: TRBD1
clone_size: .
v_call: TRBV27
j_call: TRBJ2-7
cdr3_aa: CASGRDRGYEQYF
cdr3_nt: TGTGCCAGCGGACGGGACAGGGGGTACGAGCAGTACTTC